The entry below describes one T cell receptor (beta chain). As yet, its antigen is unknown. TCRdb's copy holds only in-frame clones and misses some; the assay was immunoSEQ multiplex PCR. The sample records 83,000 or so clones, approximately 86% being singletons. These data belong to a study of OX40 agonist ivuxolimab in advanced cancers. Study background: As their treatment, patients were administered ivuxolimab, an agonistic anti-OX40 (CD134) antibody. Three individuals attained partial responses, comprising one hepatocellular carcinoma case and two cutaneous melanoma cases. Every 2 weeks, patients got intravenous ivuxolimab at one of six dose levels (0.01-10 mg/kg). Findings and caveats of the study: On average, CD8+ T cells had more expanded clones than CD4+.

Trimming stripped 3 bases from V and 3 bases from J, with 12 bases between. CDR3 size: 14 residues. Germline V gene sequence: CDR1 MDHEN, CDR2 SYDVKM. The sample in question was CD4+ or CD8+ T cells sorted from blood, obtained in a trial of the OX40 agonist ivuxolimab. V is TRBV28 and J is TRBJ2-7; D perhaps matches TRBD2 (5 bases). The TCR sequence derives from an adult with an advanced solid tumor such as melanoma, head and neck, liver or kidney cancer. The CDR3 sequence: CASSLVAGDYEQYF. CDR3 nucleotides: TGTGCCAGCAGTTTGGTTGCCGGGGACTACGAGCAGTACTTC.